The 29 T cell receptor beta chains reported below all come from one sample, sequenced in a study. TCRdb reprocessed the RT-PCR reads via MiXCR and lists one record per CDR3 protein. The table includes 550,000 to 750,000 distinct CDR3 sequences, approximately 14% detected once. The sample taken for sequencing was memory CD4+ T cells from blood. Receptor source: a female donor in good health, serving as a healthy control.

This clonotype was observed a handful of times. The chain recombines TRBV20-1 with TRBJ1-3; tentative D call: TRBD1 (5 bases). Germline assignment: CDR1 DFQATT and CDR2 SNEGSKA (reference sequence). V was shortened by 1 base and J by 0 bases, with 13 bases between the two germline ends. The CDR3 covers 16 residues. The DNA for the CDR3 is TGCAGTGCTAGAGTGGGGGACGGAAGCTCTGGAAACACCATATATTTT. Protein product: CSARVGDGSSGNTIYF.

This sequence joins TRBV9 and TRBJ1-1, with D unclear. Germline V gene sequence: CDR1 SGDLS, CDR2 YYNGEE. The CDR3 totals 15 residues. V was trimmed by 0 bases and J by 4 bases, leaving 13 bases between them. CDR3 in amino acids: CASSVDTASVTEAFF. The CDR3 coding sequence is TGTGCCAGCAGCGTAGACACTGCGTCGGTCACTGAAGCTTTCTTT.

This clonotype came up a few times. The V gene is TRBV6-5, the J gene TRBJ2-1; D could derive from TRBD1 or TRBD2 (5 bases each). The ends were cut back, 5 bases at V and 3 bases at J, with 11 bases in the middle. Germline V gives CDR1 MNHEY, CDR2 SVGAGI. The CDR3 consists of 14 residues. The CDR3 nucleotides are TGTGCCAGCAGTGCCCGGGACCTCTACAATGAGCAGTTCTTC. Its translation: CASSARDLYNEQFF.

This clonotype came up a few times. The V gene is TRBV20-1, the J gene TRBJ2-1, with a tentative D call TRBD1 (6 bases). V was clipped by 6 bases and J by 10 bases, with 22 bases between them. The CDR3 is made up of 14 amino acids. Germline V gives CDR1 DFQATT, CDR2 SNEGSKA (reference sequence). CDR3: CSASTRRRGREQFF. Here the CDR3 DNA reads TGCAGTGCCTCAACTAGACGCAGGGGTAGGGAGCAGTTCTTC.

This clonotype showed up just a few times. The chain carries TRBV20-1 and TRBJ2-3, with no clear D. V lost 3 bases, J lost 0 bases, and 7 bases lay in between. The CDR3 sequence is 13 residues long. Looked up from germline, CDR1 is DFQATT and CDR2 is SNEGSKA (reference sequence). CDR3 coding DNA: TGCAGTGCTAGGACATCTAGCACAGATACGCAGTATTTT. Translated: CSARTSSTDTQYF.

This clonotype was counted a few times. The rearrangement joins TRBV9 to TRBJ2-2; tentatively, D is TRBD1 (5 bases). The V gene's germline CDR1 is SGDLS and CDR2 YYNGEE. With 0 bases removed from V and 3 bases from J, the gap between germline ends came to 9 bases. The CDR3 sequence is 15 residues long. The chain's CDR3 is CASSVVAGYTGELFF. The CDR3 DNA is TGTGCCAGCAGCGTAGTGGCAGGGTACACCGGGGAGCTGTTTTTT.

This clonotype was seen more than once but under ten times. The chain links TRBV4-3 to TRBJ2-1; tentative D call: TRBD2 (7 bases). There are 17 residues in the CDR3. CDR1 is LGHNA and CDR2 is YSLEER in the germline V gene. With 0 bases removed from V and 5 bases from J, the gap between germline ends came to 17 bases. The CDR3 DNA is TGCGCCAGCAGCCAAGATGGGCTAGGGGGGGTGGACAATGAGCAGTTCTTC. Translating it yields CASSQDGLGGVDNEQFF.

This rearrangement joins TRBV14 to TRBJ2-3; the D is unclear. The germline gives CDR1 SGHDN, CDR2 FVKESK. CDR3 length: 16 amino acids. V lost 4 bases, J lost 1 base, and 15 bases lay in between. The CDR3 reads CASSPQTGMGTDTQYF. The CDR3 DNA sequence: TGTGCCAGCAGCCCCCAGACGGGTATGGGCACAGATACGCAGTATTTT.

This clonotype was counted only a few times. The chain links TRBV5-1 to TRBJ1-2; D gene uncertain. CDR3 length: 13 amino acids. V was shortened by 3 bases and J by 5 bases, with 11 bases between the two germline ends. Germline CDR1 reads SGHRS; CDR2 reads YFSETQ. The CDR3 region is CASSSLDGYGYTF. In DNA form, the CDR3 reads TGCGCCAGCAGCTCTCTGGACGGATATGGCTACACCTTC.

Comments on this clonotype: A clone one base away is much larger, so this may be a read error. The chain couples TRBV9 to TRBJ1-5; no clear D gene. Germline CDR1 and CDR2: SGDLS and YYNGEE. The CDR3 totals 15 residues. The CDR3 loop is CARSADPSGNQPQHF. For the CDR3, the DNA is TGTGCCCGCAGCGCCGACCCTTCGGGCAATCAGCCCCAGCATTTT.

The rearrangement joins TRBV7-2 to TRBJ1-1; D uncertain. Trimming took off 10 bases at V and 3 bases at J, with 18 bases between the two ends. Germline CDR1 SGHTA, CDR2 FQGNSA. This CDR3 region has 14 residues. The CDR3 region has the DNA TGTGCCACCCTGGATGGGGTGGGTTACACTGAAGCTTTCTTT. It yields the protein CATLDGVGYTEAFF.

The chain combines TRBV28 with TRBJ2-7; TRBD1 matches 7 bases. Germline loops: CDR1 MDHEN, CDR2 SYDVKM. The CDR3 loop spans 15 amino acids. V shed 4 bases and J 3 bases; nucleotides not matched to a gene: 9. In DNA, the CDR3 is TGTGCCAGCAGTTCTCCGGGACAGTCTCACTACGAGCAGTACTTC. Encoded protein: CASSSPGQSHYEQYF.

The chain combines TRBV3-1 with TRBJ2-1, with D perhaps TRBD2 (7 bases). The CDR3 runs 15 residues. The V and J ends lost 4 bases and 10 bases respectively, with 20 bases between them. Germline V gene lookup returns CDR1 LGHDT and CDR2 YNNKEL (reference sequence). The CDR3 protein is CASSPQGHREEEQFF. Written as DNA, the CDR3 is TGTGCCAGCAGCCCACAGGGTCACCGGGAGGAAGAGCAGTTCTTC.

The sample holds a few counts of this clonotype. The rearrangement joins TRBV28 to TRBJ1-1, with D perhaps matching TRBD1 (5 bases). Trimming left V 7 bases short and J 0 bases short, with 18 bases between. CDR3 size: 16 residues. Germline V CDR1 and CDR2: MDHEN, SYDVKM. In DNA form, the CDR3 reads TGTGCCAGCATCAAACACCGGGGCTCACTGAACACTGAAGCTTTCTTT. It codes for CASIKHRGSLNTEAFF. Based on the CDR3 plus reference TRBV28 and TRBJ1-1, the full variable domain is DVKVTQSSRYLVKRTGEKVFLECVQDMDHENMFWYRQDPGLGLRLIYFSYDVKMKEKGDIPEGYSVSREKKERFSLILESASTNQTSMYLCASIKHRGSLNTEAFFGQGTRLTVV.

This clonotype came up a few times. V gene TRBV4-1 combines with J gene TRBJ1-1, with D unresolved. Germline values: CDR1 MGHRA, CDR2 YSYEKL. The CDR3 totals 13 residues. Trimming cost V 4 bases and J 1 base, with 7 bases left between them. The CDR3 DNA reads TGCGCCAGCAGCCCCCAATGGAACACTGAAGCTTTCTTT. The encoded protein is CASSPQWNTEAFF.

V gene TRBV5-5 combines with J gene TRBJ1-2; 8 bases map to TRBD1. CDR3 length: 15 amino acids. J lost 1 base, V lost 1 base, and 3 bases had no gene match. The V gene's germline CDR1 is SGHKS and CDR2 YYEKEE (reference sequence). Here the CDR3 DNA reads TGTGCCAGCAGCTTGTGGGACAGGAATAACTATGGCTACACCTTC. Translation: CASSLWDRNNYGYTF.

The J gene is TRBJ2-5, the V gene TRBV7-2; D call uncertain. V lost 1 base to trimming and J lost 5 bases, with 8 bases between them. Germline CDR1 and CDR2: SGHTA and FQGNSA. This CDR3 is 13 amino acids long. CDR3 DNA: TGTGCCAGCAGCTTAGTTCACTTGGAGACCCAGTACTTC. This translates into CASSLVHLETQYF.

The chain joins TRBV7-2 to TRBJ1-5, with 9 bases that match TRBD1. Trimming took 2 bases from V and 7 from J; bases not matched to a gene: 6. Germline assignment: CDR1 SGHTA and CDR2 FQGNSA. The CDR3 covers 15 residues. The DNA of the CDR3 is TGTGCCAGCAGCTTATTTCGTACAGGGGGCCAGCCCCAGCATTTT. Protein: CASSLFRTGGQPQHF.

The chain is built from TRBV20-1 and TRBJ1-6; 7 nucleotides agree with TRBD1. Per germline, CDR1 DFQATT and CDR2 SNEGSKA (reference sequence). CDR3 length: 16 residues. With 3 bases clipped from V and 8 bases from J, the junction kept 13 bases outside the gene matches. CDR3 nucleotide sequence: TGCAGTGCTAGTAAAGGGGGAGGGGGCGGTGATTCACCCCTCCACTTT. Encoded protein: CSASKGGGGGDSPLHF.

This rearrangement joins TRBV7-2 to TRBJ1-2; D unclear. V shed 1 base and J shed 0 bases, with 9 bases lying between them. Germline V lookup: CDR1 SGHTA, CDR2 FQGNSA. The CDR3 runs to 15 residues. CDR3 region: CASSLGRQPNYGYTF. CDR3 in DNA: TGTGCCAGCAGCTTAGGACGGCAGCCTAACTATGGCTACACCTTC.

This clonotype appeared a few times. The rearrangement uses TRBV7-3 and TRBJ2-5, with D perhaps assigned TRBD1 or TRBD2 (5 bases each). CDR3 length: 16 amino acids. V lost 0 bases and J lost 2, with 13 bases in between. Germline V gene lookup returns CDR1 SGHTA and CDR2 FQGTGA. The CDR3 sequence: CASSLTGTGPQETQYF. CDR3 nucleotides: TGTGCCAGCAGCTTAACGGGGACCGGACCACAAGAGACCCAGTACTTC. Together with reference TRBV7-3 and TRBJ2-5, the CDR3 gives the full variable domain: GAGVSQTPSNKVTEKGKYVELRCDPISGHTALYWYRQSLGQGPEFLIYFQGTGAADDSGLPNDRFFAVRPEGSVSTLKIQRTERGDSAVYLCASSLTGTGPQETQYFGPGTRLLVL.

CDR3: CASSPDSGAYEQYF. CDR3 coding DNA: TGTGCCAGCAGCCCAGATTCGGGAGCCTACGAGCAGTACTTC. The chain recombines TRBV7-2 with TRBJ2-7, with D tentatively TRBD2 (6 bases). This CDR3 has 14 residues. Germline V gives CDR1 SGHTA, CDR2 FQGNSA. Trimming cost V 5 bases and J 2 bases, with 13 bases left between them.

This clonotype was counted many times. V gene TRBV20-1 combines with J gene TRBJ1-2; no clear D gene. This CDR3 region has 12 residues. Deletions cut 0 bases from V and 4 bases from J, with 6 bases between. CDR1 is DFQATT and CDR2 is SNEGSKA in the germline V gene (reference sequence). CDR3 loop: CSAREQSYGYTF. CDR3 DNA: TGCAGTGCTAGAGAACAGAGCTATGGCTACACCTTC.

The rearrangement links TRBV5-4 to TRBJ1-2; 11 bases are a match to TRBD1. Trimming cost V 0 bases and J 7 bases; bases outside gene matches: 8. This CDR3 is built from 16 residues. The V gene's germline CDR1 is SGHNT and CDR2 YYREEE (reference sequence). This CDR3 is CASSLASGQGEGGYTF. DNA for the CDR3: TGTGCCAGCAGCTTGGCCTCGGGACAGGGGGAAGGTGGCTACACCTTC.

This clonotype was seen many times. This chain uses TRBV7-9 with TRBJ2-1; 7 bases are a match to TRBD2. From germline, CDR1 is SEHNR and CDR2 FQNEAQ (reference sequence). The CDR3 loop spans 15 amino acids. The V gene end was trimmed by 6 bases and the J gene end by 4 bases; junction bases not matched to a gene: 9. CDR3: CASRSSWEGYNEQFF. The CDR3 DNA follows: TGTGCCAGCAGGTCGAGCTGGGAGGGGTACAATGAGCAGTTCTTC.

In this sample, this clonotype turned up a few times. The chain links TRBV5-1 to TRBJ2-1, with TRBD2 identical over 8 bases. This CDR3 region has 16 residues. From germline, CDR1 is SGHRS and CDR2 YFSETQ. The ends lost 0 bases at V and 8 bases at J; junction bases unmatched: 10. CDR3 bases: TGCGCCAGCAGCTTGGCCTACGCGGGAGGTGTTGATGAGCAGTTCTTC. Its translation: CASSLAYAGGVDEQFF.

This clonotype was observed at least ten times. The rearrangement uses TRBV10-3 and TRBJ1-6; D is unclear. The CDR3 has 14 residues. The V and J ends lost 6 bases and 7 bases respectively, with 13 bases between them. Germline lookup yields CDR1 ENHRY and CDR2 SYGVKD. The CDR3 here is CAISPSSQNSPLHF. The CDR3 DNA reads as TGTGCCATCAGCCCCTCCTCACAGAATTCACCCCTCCACTTT.

This clonotype has more than one count but fewer than ten. The chain is built from TRBV5-1 and TRBJ1-3, with 7 bases matching TRBD1. V dropped 4 bases and J dropped 3; count of bases not matched to a gene: 10. The CDR3 has 16 amino acids. CDR1 is SGHRS and CDR2 is YFSETQ in the germline V gene. In DNA, the CDR3 is TGCGCCAGCAGCCGGTCGACAGGGTCGTTTGGAAACACCATATATTTT. It specifies CASSRSTGSFGNTIYF.

The V and J genes are TRBV20-1 and TRBJ1-5; D is perhaps TRBD1 (6 bases). With 0 bases removed from V and 12 bases from J, the gap between germline ends came to 21 bases. The germline gives CDR1 DFQATT, CDR2 SNEGSKA (reference sequence). The CDR3 has 15 residues. The CDR3 reads CSAREQGRTYYSQHF. CDR3 bases: TGCAGTGCTAGAGAACAGGGTAGGACCTATTATAGCCAGCATTTT.